Reported below is one TCR beta chain. Its recognized antigen is unknown. No base-level quality is on record; no much larger clone is a single base apart. Genomic DNA was extracted with the Qiagen DNeasy kit from unsorted PBMCs and from negatively selected CD4+ and CD8+ fractions. Amplification of TCR beta CDR3 regions was done by immunoSEQ multiplex PCR with primers that anneal to V and J segments. Amplification bias was minimized using a synthetic immune receptor repertoire, and residual bias was removed computationally after sequencing. The source study handled its data this way. Custom Python scripts were used to quantify repertoire diversity as the Shannon entropy index. The unsorted, CD4+ and CD8+ repertoires were each analyzed separately, with the exception of combined analyses, where CD4+ and CD8+ sequences were merged in silico. Clonal expansion was defined as at least a 2-fold frequency increase after treatment relative to C1D1, with a pseudocount of 0.5 for undetected baseline clones. Singleton clones were defined as clones with 0 or 1 copy at C1D1, and non-singleton clones were defined as clones with 2 or more copies. Clones expanded in unsorted samples were labelled as CD4+, CD8+ or unknown by matching protein sequences in sorted samples from the same patient. Diversity changes from C1D1 to C4D1 were tested in paired samples using Wilcoxon tests. This immuneACCESS table, as held by TCRdb, lists in-frame sequences with V and J called but not all clones. Of the missing ones, under half trace to an unresolved V gene in checked studies; the others have no known cause. The DNA was the basis for D and trimming; V, J and clone size are from that table. Here the sample has about 150,000 clones; approximately 80% occur a single time. Roughly 8.4% of the sample is in the top ten clones.

This entry comes from a study of PD-1 blockade in classical Hodgkin lymphoma (dated by TCRdb to the early 2020s). Describing the broader study: Nivolumab dosing was 3 mg/kg intravenously every 2 weeks, continuing until either disease progression or unacceptable toxicity. The study used CyTOF and TCR beta sequencing to define a peripheral blood immune signature of response to PD-1 blockade in classical Hodgkin lymphoma.

What the time point label conveys for this sample: cycle 2 day 1 (C2D1) of nivolumab. Every trial patient had relapsed following autologous stem cell transplantation, and prior brentuximab vedotin exposure was what differed among cohorts A, B and C. A total of 50 to 70 patients with relapsed/refractory classical Hodgkin lymphoma made up the trial cohort, and each patient's best overall response was complete response, partial response or progressive disease. Single-agent nivolumab was administered to trial patients in the multi-cohort phase II CheckMate 205 trial. An independent review committee assessed best overall response by applying the 2007 International Working Group response criteria. Trial PBMCs were obtained immediately prior to nivolumab initiation (C1D1) and on therapy at cycle 2 day 1 and cycle 4 day 1. Peripheral blood was collected in 8 mL Vacutainer Cell Preparation Tubes, from which PBMCs were isolated by centrifugation and then cryopreserved.

Based on the germline V gene (reference sequence), the CDR1 and CDR2 sequences are LNHDA and SQIVND. The CDR3, cysteine through phenylalanine, is 15 amino acids long. Only the CDR3 DNA is retained, 45 bases long and in frame from the first base. The germline V and J ends show losses of 8 bases and 1 base respectively, and no gene match explains 7 bases of the junction. Results and caveats for the whole study, not just this receptor: Trial patients with a complete response had baseline diversity similar to that of newly diagnosed patients, while partial responders and progressors had significantly lower diversity. The study was restricted to a single clinical trial cohort, and the causes of repertoire differences, possibly disease activity or prior therapy, were left undefined. Baseline TCR diversity was reported to be lower in newly diagnosed patients than in healthy donors, and even lower in relapsed/refractory patients. Diversity was lower in patients who began nivolumab less than 1 year after ASCT, so these patients were left out of later analyses to avoid confounding by immune reconstitution. CD4+ but not CD8+ TCR diversity rose significantly by C4D1 (p=0.0027 vs p=0.16), most apparent in complete responders (p=0.02).

The receptor comes from a human donor with classical Hodgkin lymphoma. In this chain, TRBV19 is recombined with TRBJ2-7; 11 central bases correspond to TRBD2. Specimen: peripheral blood mononuclear cells (PBMCs), collected before the second cycle of nivolumab. The sequenced DNA: TGTGCCAGTTCCTTCGGGACTAGCGGATCCTACGAGCAGTACTTC. Its protein product is CASSFGTSGSYEQYF.